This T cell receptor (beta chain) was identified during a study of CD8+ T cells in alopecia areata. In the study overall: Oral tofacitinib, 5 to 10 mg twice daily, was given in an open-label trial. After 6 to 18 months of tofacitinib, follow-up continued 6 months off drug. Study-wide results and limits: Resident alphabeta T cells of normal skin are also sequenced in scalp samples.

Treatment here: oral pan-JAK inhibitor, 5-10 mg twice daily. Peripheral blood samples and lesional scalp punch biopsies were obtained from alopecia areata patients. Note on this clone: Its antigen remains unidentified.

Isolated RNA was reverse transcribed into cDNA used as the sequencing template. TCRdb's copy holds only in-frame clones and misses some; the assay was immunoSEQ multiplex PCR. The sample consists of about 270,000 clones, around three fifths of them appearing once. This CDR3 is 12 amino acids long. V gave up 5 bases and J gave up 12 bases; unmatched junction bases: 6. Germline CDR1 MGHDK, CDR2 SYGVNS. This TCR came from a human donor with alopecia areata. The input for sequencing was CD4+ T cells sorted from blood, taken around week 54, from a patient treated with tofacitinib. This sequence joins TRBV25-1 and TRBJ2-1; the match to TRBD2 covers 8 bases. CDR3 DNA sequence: TGTGCCAGCAGTCTCGCGGGGGGACGGCAGTTCTTC. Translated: CASSLAGGRQFF.